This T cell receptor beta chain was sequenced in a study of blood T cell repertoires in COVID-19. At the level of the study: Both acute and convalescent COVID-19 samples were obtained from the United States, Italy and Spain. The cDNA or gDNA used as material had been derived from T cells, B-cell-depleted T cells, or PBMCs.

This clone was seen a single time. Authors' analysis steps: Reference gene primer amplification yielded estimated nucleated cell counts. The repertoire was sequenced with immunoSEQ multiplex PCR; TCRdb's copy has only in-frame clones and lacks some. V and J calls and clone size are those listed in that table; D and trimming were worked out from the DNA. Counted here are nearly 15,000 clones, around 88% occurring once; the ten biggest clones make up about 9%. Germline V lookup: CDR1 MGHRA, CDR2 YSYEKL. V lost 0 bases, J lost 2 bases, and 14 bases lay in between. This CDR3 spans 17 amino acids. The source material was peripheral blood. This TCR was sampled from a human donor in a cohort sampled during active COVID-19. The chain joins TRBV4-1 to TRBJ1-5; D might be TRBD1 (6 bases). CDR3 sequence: CASSQDRGGAGNQPQHF. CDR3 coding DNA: TGCGCCAGCAGCCAAGATCGGGGGGGCGCAGGCAATCAGCCCCAGCATTTT.